The 28 T cell receptor beta chains below come from one sample, sequenced in a study of blood T cell repertoires in COVID-19. Clones were read by immunoSEQ multiplex PCR, and TCRdb kept only the in-frame ones, dropping some. The data show fewer than 150,000 clones, about 76% seen once. Sequenced: peripheral blood. The receptors here all came from an older man with acute or convalescent COVID-19.

J is TRBJ2-2 and V is TRBV6-6, with a possible D match to TRBD1 (5 bases). There are 15 residues in the CDR3. V was clipped by 5 bases and J by 4 bases, with 14 bases between them. CDR1 is MNHNY, CDR2 SVGAGI, per germline (reference sequence). The CDR3: CASSQGLRGTGELFF. CDR3 sequence (DNA): TGTGCCAGCAGTCAAGGGCTTAGGGGCACCGGGGAGCTGTTTTTT.

The chain carries TRBV11-3 and TRBJ2-5, with D perhaps TRBD2 (6 bases). This CDR3 comprises 15 residues. The germline gives CDR1 SGHNT, CDR2 YENEEA. V lost 1 base to trimming and J lost 6 bases, with 15 bases between them. CDR3 sequence (DNA): TGTGCCAGCAGCTTAGGAGCGGGTCCAGGGCAGACCCAGTACTTC. Translating it yields CASSLGAGPGQTQYF.

The chain has TRBV3-1 (or the pseudogene TRBV3-2) and TRBJ1-2; 12 bases map to TRBD1. The CDR3 has 16 residues. Germline CDR1 is LGHDT and CDR2 is YNNKEL (reference sequence). Trimming cost V 1 base and J 8 bases; bases outside gene matches: 8. The CDR3 DNA is TGTGCCAGCAGCCAAGTTGGGACAGGGGGCAGAGGCGGCTACACCTTC. Amino acids: CASSQVGTGGRGGYTF.

The chain joins TRBV7-9 to TRBJ2-7, with 7 bases matching TRBD1. Looked up from germline, CDR1 is SEHNR and CDR2 is FQNEAQ (reference sequence). This CDR3 is built from 14 residues. V shed 3 bases, J shed 2 bases, and the junction held 4 bases outside the gene matches. The DNA of the CDR3 is TGTGCCAGCAGCTTCGGCGACAGGGCCTACGAGCAGTACTTC. Residues: CASSFGDRAYEQYF.

The chain uses TRBV5-1 and TRBJ1-1; possible D gene TRBD1, 6 bases. With 3 bases removed from V and 6 bases from J, the gap between germline ends came to 12 bases. Germline V lookup: CDR1 SGHRS, CDR2 YFSETQ. The CDR3 length is 13 residues. In DNA, the CDR3 is TGCGCCAGCAGCTCGGGACAAATCTCTGAAGCTTTCTTT. Translated: CASSSGQISEAFF. The entire variable domain, with the rest obtained from reference TRBV5-1 and TRBJ1-1, is as follows: KAGVTQTPRYLIKTRGQQVTLSCSPISGHRSVSWYQQTPGQGLQFLFEYFSETQRNKGNFPGRFSGRQFSNSRSEMNVSTLELGDSALYLCASSSGQISEAFFGQGTRLTVV.

The rearrangement joins TRBV6-1 to TRBJ2-7; 8 bases map to TRBD1. The CDR3 has 15 amino acids. V lost 0 bases, J lost 2 bases, and 3 bases stayed unmatched. Germline V gives CDR1 MNHNS, CDR2 SASEGT. This CDR3 is CASSEAGTGAYEQYF. In DNA form, the CDR3 reads TGTGCCAGCAGTGAAGCCGGGACAGGTGCCTACGAGCAGTACTTC.

This clone was detected a few times. In DNA, the CDR3 is TGTGCCAGCAGCGCATGGAGGGGGAACACCGGGGAGCTGTTTTTT. Its protein product is CASSAWRGNTGELFF. V is TRBV9 and J is TRBJ2-2; TRBD2 might be the D (6 bases). V lost 3 bases, J lost 1 base, and 10 bases lay in between. Germline V gene sequence: CDR1 SGDLS, CDR2 YYNGEE. The CDR3 runs 15 residues.

This chain joins TRBV27 and TRBJ2-2; tentatively, D is TRBD2 (6 bases). Per germline, CDR1 MNHEY and CDR2 SMNVEV (reference sequence). V was shortened by 5 bases and J by 6 bases, with 22 bases between the two germline ends. The CDR3 has 17 amino acids. The CDR3 coding sequence is TGTGCCAGCAGTCGCGGTGGGCAGGGAGGCTATTCCGGGGAGCTGTTTTTT. Its translation: CASSRGGQGGYSGELFF.

The chain employs TRBV6-5 and TRBJ1-6, with D unresolved. The CDR3 is made up of 14 amino acids. CDR1 MNHEY and CDR2 SVGAGI come from the germline V gene. Trimming pared 6 bases from V and 0 bases from J, leaving 6 bases between. DNA for the CDR3: TGTGCCAGCAGACCTAGCTCCTATAATTCACCCCTCCACTTT. Translating it yields CASRPSSYNSPLHF.

The V gene is TRBV9, the J gene TRBJ1-3; D unclear. The CDR3 has 15 residues. The V end was cut by 7 bases, the J end by 3 bases, with 17 bases between. Germline values: CDR1 SGDLS, CDR2 YYNGEE. The CDR3 DNA sequence: TGTGCCAGCTCACGCGACTCGGGGAGTGGAAACACCATATATTTT. Its translation: CASSRDSGSGNTIYF.

This rearrangement joins TRBV5-1 to TRBJ2-7; D is perhaps TRBD2 (5 bases). Germline loops: CDR1 SGHRS, CDR2 YFSETQ. The CDR3 loop spans 13 amino acids. Trimming stripped 6 bases from V and 2 bases from J, with 12 bases between. The CDR3 sequence: CASTIGGTYEQYF. The CDR3 nucleotides read TGCGCCAGCACTATAGGAGGCACCTACGAGCAGTACTTC. Drawing the rest from reference TRBV5-1 and TRBJ2-7, the complete variable domain is KAGVTQTPRYLIKTRGQQVTLSCSPISGHRSVSWYQQTPGQGLQFLFEYFSETQRNKGNFPGRFSGRQFSNSRSEMNVSTLELGDSALYLCASTIGGTYEQYFGPGTRLTVT.

The chain uses TRBV3-1 (or the pseudogene TRBV3-2) and TRBJ1-1; D is unresolved. Per the germline V gene, CDR1 is LGHDT and CDR2 is YNNKEL (reference sequence). The CDR3 is 13 amino acids. Between the trimmed V and J ends, which lost 4 bases and 5 bases, there was a span of 11 bases. The CDR3 spells CASSLGGGTEAFF. The DNA of the CDR3 is TGTGCCAGCAGCCTAGGAGGCGGTACTGAAGCTTTCTTT.

The genes are TRBV11-1 and TRBJ1-1; D ambiguous. Germline V lookup: CDR1 SGHAT, CDR2 FQDESV (reference sequence). V shed 4 bases and J shed 2 bases, with 8 bases lying between them. This CDR3 has 13 residues. The CDR3 DNA sequence: TGTGCCAGCAGCTATCAGGCCAACACTGAAGCTTTCTTT. Translated: CASSYQANTEAFF.

The V call is TRBV12-3 or TRBV12-4, the J call TRBJ2-5; no clear D gene. The CDR3 has 12 amino acids. V was shortened by 5 bases and J by 5 bases, with 9 bases between the two germline ends. The CDR3 DNA is TGTGCCAGCAGTCAAGTTCGGGAGACCCAGTACTTC. It specifies CASSQVRETQYF.

The chain recombines TRBV5-5 with TRBJ1-2; possibly TRBD1 for D (6 bases). Germline CDR1 and CDR2: SGHKS and YYEKEE (reference sequence). V gave up 4 bases and J gave up 1 base, with 14 bases separating them. The CDR3 contains 15 residues. CDR3 DNA sequence: TGTGCCAGCAGCGCACAGGGAGCTGTTAACTATGGCTACACCTTC. This gives the protein CASSAQGAVNYGYTF.

This clone was observed a handful of times. This sequence joins TRBV14 and TRBJ1-2; D gene ambiguous. The CDR3 totals 13 residues. V lost 4 bases and J 3 bases, leaving 9 bases between the germline ends. Germline values: CDR1 SGHDN, CDR2 FVKESK. CDR3 sequence: CASSPDIYYGYTF. The CDR3 bases are TGTGCCAGCAGCCCCGACATATACTATGGCTACACCTTC.

This clone appeared a single time. The chain's CDR3 is CASSPGFLGAFF. The CDR3 DNA sequence: TGTGCCAGCAGCCCAGGGTTCCTTGGGGCTTTCTTT. The genes are TRBV14 and TRBJ1-1, with D perhaps matching TRBD1 (5 bases). CDR1 is SGHDN and CDR2 is FVKESK in the germline V gene. V shed 4 bases and J shed 11 bases, with 14 bases lying between them. The CDR3 has 12 residues.

This clone occurred many times. This chain links TRBV4-1 with TRBJ1-3, with TRBD1 identical over 7 bases. CDR1 and CDR2 from the germline V gene are MGHRA and YSYEKL. CDR3 length equals 18 residues. V shed 3 bases and J 1 base; nucleotides not matched to a gene: 12. The CDR3 protein is CASSQPRGTDSSGNTIYF. The CDR3 region has the DNA TGCGCCAGCAGCCAGCCCCGCGGGACAGATTCATCTGGAAACACCATATATTTT.

The chain is built from TRBV7-2 and TRBJ1-5; D call uncertain. The length of the CDR3 is 12 residues. Between the trimmed V and J ends, which lost 3 bases and 3 bases, there was a span of 3 bases. Germline CDR1 SGHTA, CDR2 FQGNSA. In DNA form, the CDR3 reads TGTGCCAGCAGCTTGTACAATCAGCCCCAGCATTTT. Translation gives CASSLYNQPQHF.

This clone showed up just a few times. The V call is TRBV6-5, the J call TRBJ1-1; 9 bases fit TRBD1. The V segment lost 6 bases and the J segment 4 bases; nucleotides outside the gene matches: 6. Germline V gene data show CDR1 as MNHEY and CDR2 as SVGAGI. The CDR3 is 14 amino acids. Written as DNA, the CDR3 is TGTGCCAGCAGGGGACAGGGAGGGGGCACTGAAGCTTTCTTT. Translating it yields CASRGQGGGTEAFF.

The genes are TRBV9 and TRBJ1-2; 12 nucleotides match TRBD1. Germline-derived CDR1 and CDR2 are SGDLS and YYNGEE. The junction had 5 bases not matched to a gene; V was cut back by 0 bases and J by 5 bases. The CDR3 length is 16 residues. CDR3 coding DNA: TGTGCCAGCAGCGTAGATGGGACAGGGGGCGCATATGGCTACACCTTC. Translated, it gives CASSVDGTGGAYGYTF. Full variable domain (remainder filled in from reference TRBV9 and TRBJ1-2): DSGVTQTPKHLITATGQRVTLRCSPRSGDLSVYWYQQSLDQGLQFLIQYYNGEERAKGNILERFSAQQFPDLHSELNLSSLELGDSALYFCASSVDGTGGAYGYTFGSGTRLTVV.

This clone was detected only a few times. The chain has TRBV4-1 and TRBJ1-2, with D possibly TRBD1 on 6 matching bases. The length of the CDR3 is 13 residues. The V gene lost 4 bases and the J gene lost 1 base, with 7 bases spanning the gap. Germline assignment: CDR1 MGHRA and CDR2 YSYEKL. The CDR3 is CASSPQGNYGYTF. In DNA, the CDR3 is TGCGCCAGCAGCCCACAGGGTAACTATGGCTACACCTTC.

This chain joins TRBV19 and TRBJ1-5; D is unresolved. CDR3 length: 14 residues. Germline CDR1 reads LNHDA; CDR2 reads SQIVND (reference sequence). The germline V and J ends were trimmed by 3 bases and 0 bases, with 6 bases remaining between them. CDR3 protein: CASSIRDSNQPQHF. The DNA of the CDR3 is TGTGCCAGTAGTATCCGAGATAGCAATCAGCCCCAGCATTTT.

The chain recombines TRBV27 with TRBJ1-2; 11 bases line up with TRBD1. This CDR3 comprises 14 residues. The germline V gene has CDR1 MNHEY and CDR2 SMNVEV (reference sequence). J was trimmed by 7 bases and V by 2 bases; bases with no gene match: 3. CDR3 nucleotides: TGTGCCAGCAGTTTAAGGGGACAGGGGGGTGGCTACACCTTC. As protein: CASSLRGQGGGYTF.

The chain couples TRBV11-1 to TRBJ2-7; 9 nucleotides align to TRBD1. This CDR3 is built from 15 residues. Trimming removed 2 bases from V and 3 bases from J; junction bases left unmatched: 5. CDR1 and CDR2 from the germline V gene are SGHAT and FQDESV (reference sequence). CDR3: CASSLTGTGIYEQYF. CDR3 nucleotides: TGTGCCAGCAGCTTAACCGGGACAGGGATCTACGAGCAGTACTTC.

The chain links TRBV15 to TRBJ2-1; D uncertain. With 0 bases removed from V and 5 bases from J, the gap between germline ends came to 11 bases. The CDR3 is made up of 15 amino acids. Germline lookup yields CDR1 LNHNV and CDR2 YYDKDF (reference sequence). The CDR3, as DNA: TGTGCCACCAGCAGAGAGAAATCAGTAAACAATGAGCAGTTCTTC. The encoded protein is CATSREKSVNNEQFF.

CDR3 coding DNA: TGTGCCAGCAGTCCTCTGACAGCCCCGAACACTGAAGCTTTCTTT. Translating it yields CASSPLTAPNTEAFF. The chain links TRBV6-5 to TRBJ1-1; TRBD1 might be the D (5 bases). The ends were cut back, 5 bases at V and 1 base at J, with 14 bases in the middle. The CDR3 is 15 amino acids. The germline CDR1 and CDR2 sequences are MNHEY and SVGAGI.

The chain is built from TRBV28 and TRBJ2-7; possible D gene TRBD2, 6 bases. Trimming removed 5 bases at V and 1 base at J, with 12 bases between. This CDR3 is built from 14 residues. Germline CDR1 MDHEN, CDR2 SYDVKM. DNA of the CDR3: TGTGCCAGCAGTATTGGCGGGGAGTCCTACGAGCAGTACTTC. It specifies CASSIGGESYEQYF. Full variable domain (missing parts from reference TRBV28 and TRBJ2-7): DVKVTQSSRYLVKRTGEKVFLECVQDMDHENMFWYRQDPGLGLRLIYFSYDVKMKEKGDIPEGYSVSREKKERFSLILESASTNQTSMYLCASSIGGESYEQYFGPGTRLTVT.